The clone carrying this T cell receptor (beta chain) is large by frequency. Neurodegeneration in patients was confirmed with biomarkers including neurofilament, amyloid-beta and tau. This sample is part of a study of CD8 T cells in cerebrospinal fluid in Alzheimer's disease. The CDR3 spans 16 residues. TCRdb reanalyzed the 10x single-cell sequencing reads and collapses them to one entry per CDR3 protein, without DNA. This table holds about 1,400 distinct CDR3 sequences. The chain joins TRBV12-3 or TRBV12-4 to TRBJ2-3; checking the TCRdb D call of TRBD2 is not possible without DNA. The receptor was isolated from a human donor with mild cognitive impairment. The sequencing input was cerebrospinal fluid. The CDR3 here is CASSPKAGGSTDTQYF.